The present T cell receptor (beta chain) was sequenced within a study of blood T cell repertoires in COVID-19. The wider study: Italy, Spain and the United States were the sources of the convalescent and acute COVID-19 samples. Sample material is recorded as cDNA or gDNA derived from T cells, B-cell-depleted T cells, or PBMCs.

This CDR3 contains 15 residues. Germline V gives CDR1 SGHAT, CDR2 FQDESV (reference sequence). Trimming at V came to 3 bases and at J to 0 bases, leaving 1 base not matched to a gene. Authors' analysis steps: Reference gene primers were amplified, and this amplification served to estimate nucleated cell counts. Using immunoSEQ multiplex PCR, the repertoire was profiled, and TCRdb retains in-frame clones only, with some absent. For V, J and clone size, that table is used; D and trimming come from the DNA. The table lists 220,000 or so clones, about 80% of them singletons. The gene calls are TRBV11-1 and TRBJ2-3; 9 positions match TRBD2. The origin of this receptor is a woman older than 75 with acute or convalescent COVID-19. Source material: peripheral blood. The CDR3 bases are TGTGCCAGCAGCTTTAGCGGGAGTAGCACAGATACGCAGTATTTT. This translates into CASSFSGSSTDTQYF.